This T cell receptor beta chain was documented in a study of T cell responses to AZD1222 COVID-19 vaccine. At the level of the study: Second-dose schedules of about 4 or about 12 weeks were combined. Study-wide points: In a largely white British group with more females than males, clonal diversity was possibly underestimated. Repertoires in all cases were sampled only once the peak T cell response had passed. As reported, nearly half of all spike-specific TCRs target variant regions that are unmutated.

Sequencing was performed with immunoSEQ multiplex PCR; in TCRdb, only in-frame clones are kept and a portion is missing. This sample has approximately 110,000 clones, with roughly 90% found just once. This CDR3 comprises 12 residues. Per germline, CDR1 GTSNPN and CDR2 SVGIG (reference sequence). V dropped 2 bases and J dropped 3 bases, with 8 bases sitting between them. With regard to this clone: Antigen unknown.

The origin of this receptor is an adult in good health. The sequenced sample was peripheral blood, obtained on day 0 of AZD1222 vaccination. The J gene is TRBJ2-7, the V gene TRBV30; no clear D. CDR3 nucleotides: TGTGCCTGGAGTCTAGTGGGCTACGAGCAGTACTTC. Translation gives CAWSLVGYEQYF.